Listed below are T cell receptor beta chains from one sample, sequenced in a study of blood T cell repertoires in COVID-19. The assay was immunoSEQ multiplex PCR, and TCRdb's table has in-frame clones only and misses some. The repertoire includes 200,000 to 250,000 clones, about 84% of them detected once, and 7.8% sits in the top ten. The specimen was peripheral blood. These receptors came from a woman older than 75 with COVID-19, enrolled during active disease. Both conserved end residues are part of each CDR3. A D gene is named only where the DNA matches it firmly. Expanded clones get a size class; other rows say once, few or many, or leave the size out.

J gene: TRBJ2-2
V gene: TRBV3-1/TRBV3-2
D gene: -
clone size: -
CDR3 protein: CASSQDQVQTGELFF
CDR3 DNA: TGTGCCAGCAGCCAAGATCAGGTGCAGACCGGGGAGCTGTTTTTT

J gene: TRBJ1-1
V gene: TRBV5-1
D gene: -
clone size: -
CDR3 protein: CASSPSGNTEAFF
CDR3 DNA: TGCGCCAGCAGCCCCTCCGGGAACACTGAAGCTTTCTTT

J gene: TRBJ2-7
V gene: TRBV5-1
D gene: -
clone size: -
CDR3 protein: CASSLAAPGYEQYF
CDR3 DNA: TGCGCCAGCAGCTTGGCCGCGCCGGGCTACGAGCAGTACTTC

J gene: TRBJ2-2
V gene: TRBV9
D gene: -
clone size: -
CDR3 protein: CASSATGANTGELFF
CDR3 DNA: TGTGCCAGCAGCGCGACAGGCGCGAACACCGGGGAGCTGTTTTTT

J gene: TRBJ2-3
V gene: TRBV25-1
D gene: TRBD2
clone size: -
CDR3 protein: CASTPGGGTDTQYF
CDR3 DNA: TGTGCCAGCACCCCCGGGGGGGGCACAGATACGCAGTATTTT

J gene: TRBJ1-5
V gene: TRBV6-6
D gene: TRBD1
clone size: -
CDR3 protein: CATWTGSGQPQHF
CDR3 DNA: TGTGCCACCTGGACAGGGAGCGGTCAGCCCCAGCATTTT

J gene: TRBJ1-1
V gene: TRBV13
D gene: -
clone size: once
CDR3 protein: CASSSLVSEAFF
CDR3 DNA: TGTGCCAGCAGCTCCCTAGTCTCTGAAGCTTTCTTT

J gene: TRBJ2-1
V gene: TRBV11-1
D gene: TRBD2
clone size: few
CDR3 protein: CASSLSGGAYNEQFF
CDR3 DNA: TGTGCCAGCAGCCTGAGCGGGGGCGCCTACAATGAGCAGTTCTTC

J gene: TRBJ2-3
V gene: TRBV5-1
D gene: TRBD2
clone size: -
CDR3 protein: CASSFSGRGTDTQYF
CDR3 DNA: TGCGCCAGCAGCTTTAGCGGGAGAGGCACAGATACGCAGTATTTT

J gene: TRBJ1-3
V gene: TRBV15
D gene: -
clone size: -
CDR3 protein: CATSRDSLRSGNTIYF
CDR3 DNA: TGTGCCACCAGCAGGGACAGTCTCCGCTCTGGAAACACCATATATTTT

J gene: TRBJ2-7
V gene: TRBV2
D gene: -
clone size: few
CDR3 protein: CARIRGGEQYF
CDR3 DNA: TGTGCCAGGATTAGGGGTGGCGAGCAGTACTTC

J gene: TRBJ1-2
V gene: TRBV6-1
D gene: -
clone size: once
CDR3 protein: CASSDAWRGANYGYTF
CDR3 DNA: TGTGCCAGCAGTGATGCTTGGAGGGGCGCGAACTATGGCTACACCTTC

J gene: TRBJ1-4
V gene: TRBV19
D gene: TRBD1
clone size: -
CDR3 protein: CASSRTGGAFPDEKLFF
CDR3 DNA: TGTGCCAGTAGCAGGACAGGGGGCGCATTTCCAGATGAAAAACTGTTTTTT

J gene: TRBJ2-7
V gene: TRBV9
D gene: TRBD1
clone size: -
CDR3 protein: CASSGGQGGEQYF
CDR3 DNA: TGTGCCAGCAGCGGGGGACAGGGAGGCGAGCAGTACTTC

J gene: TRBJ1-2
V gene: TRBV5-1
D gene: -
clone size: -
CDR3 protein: CASSLSETTSGYTF
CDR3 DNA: TGCGCCAGCAGCTTGAGTGAGACAACTTCTGGCTACACCTTC

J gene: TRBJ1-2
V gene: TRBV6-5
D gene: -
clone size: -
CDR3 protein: CAIGEGNYGYTF
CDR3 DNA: TGTGCCATCGGGGAGGGGAACTATGGCTACACCTTC

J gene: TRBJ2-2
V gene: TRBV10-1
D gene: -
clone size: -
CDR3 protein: CATGVDSANTGELFF
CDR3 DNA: TGCGCCACCGGAGTCGACAGCGCGAACACCGGGGAGCTGTTTTTT

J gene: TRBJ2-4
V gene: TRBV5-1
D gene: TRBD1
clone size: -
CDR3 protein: CASSLGQGGGSGIQYF
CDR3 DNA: TGCGCCAGCAGCTTGGGACAGGGTGGGGGAAGTGGCATTCAGTACTTC

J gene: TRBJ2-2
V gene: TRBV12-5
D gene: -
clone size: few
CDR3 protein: CASGQGHSNTGELFF
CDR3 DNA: TGTGCTAGTGGACAGGGACACTCGAACACCGGGGAGCTGTTTTTT

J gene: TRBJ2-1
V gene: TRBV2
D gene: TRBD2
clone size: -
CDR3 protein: CASREAVEQFF
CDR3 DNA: TGTGCCAGCCGGGAGGCAGTCGAGCAGTTCTTC

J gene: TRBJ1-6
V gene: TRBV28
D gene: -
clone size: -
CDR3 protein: CASSGSSGAYNSPLHF
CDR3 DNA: TGTGCCAGCAGTGGAAGTTCAGGGGCGTATAATTCACCCCTCCACTTT

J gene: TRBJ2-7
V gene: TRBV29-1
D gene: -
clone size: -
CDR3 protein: CSVRDFSSYEQYF
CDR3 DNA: TGCAGCGTCCGGGACTTCTCCTCCTACGAGCAGTACTTC

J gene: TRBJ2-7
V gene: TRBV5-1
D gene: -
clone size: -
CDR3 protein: CASSSGGQGNEQYF
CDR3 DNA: TGCGCCAGCAGCTCAGGGGGGCAGGGTAACGAGCAGTACTTC

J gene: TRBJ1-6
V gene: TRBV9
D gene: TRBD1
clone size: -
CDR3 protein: CASSLGQHNSPLHF
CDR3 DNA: TGTGCCAGCTCCTTGGGACAGCATAATTCACCCCTCCACTTT